Below, 32 T cell receptor beta chains from the same sample are listed, as sequenced in a study of cytomegalovirus exposure and HLA in healthy donors. PCR was performed using 60 Vbeta and 13 Jbeta primers. Profiled with immunoSEQ multiplex PCR; TCRdb holds only in-frame clones, not every one. Of about 210,000 clones listed, around 80% are singletons. The sample comprised PBMCs. The receptors derive from a man in his forties in good health and CMV-seropositive.

The CDR3: CASGGLAGDEQFF. CDR3 bases: TGCGCCAGCGGGGGACTAGCGGGAGATGAGCAGTTCTTC. The chain couples TRBV10-2 to TRBJ2-1, with 14 bases aligning to TRBD2. Germline loops: CDR1 WSHSY, CDR2 SAAADI. Losses at the gene ends were 8 bases for V and 8 bases for J; bases not matched to a gene: 2. The CDR3 length is 13 residues.

This clone was observed a single time. This chain uses TRBV5-4 with TRBJ2-1; tentative D call: TRBD1 (6 bases). The CDR3 length is 13 residues. Germline V gene data show CDR1 as SGHNT and CDR2 as YYREEE (reference sequence). V lost 3 bases and J lost 8, with 12 bases in between. CDR3 bases: TGTGCCAGCAGCTCTTTCCAGGGGTATGAGCAGTTCTTC. It yields the protein CASSSFQGYEQFF.

The genes are TRBV2 and TRBJ2-1, with D perhaps TRBD1 (5 bases). This CDR3 is built from 17 residues. Between the trimmed V and J ends, which lost 0 bases and 5 bases, there was a span of 17 bases. Germline CDR1 is SNHLY and CDR2 is FYNNEI. Here the CDR3 DNA reads TGTGCCAGCAGTGAAGCCGTAACCCAGGGTCCCCACAATGAGCAGTTCTTC. Its protein product is CASSEAVTQGPHNEQFF.

This chain uses TRBV7-9 with TRBJ2-3; 12 bases line up with TRBD2. J gave up 0 bases and V 5 bases, and 3 bases lay outside the gene matches. The CDR3 spans 16 residues. Germline V lookup: CDR1 SEHNR, CDR2 FQNEAQ (reference sequence). The CDR3 DNA reads TGTGCCAGCAGCCCAGGGACTAGCGGGAGCACAGATACGCAGTATTTT. Translation: CASSPGTSGSTDTQYF.

The table lists this clone with a few counts. V and J are TRBV7-2 and TRBJ2-3; 7 bases fit TRBD1. V shed 7 bases, J shed 2 bases, and the junction held 9 bases outside the gene matches. CDR3 length equals 15 residues. Germline lookup yields CDR1 SGHTA and CDR2 FQGNSA. The CDR3 is CASTYSTGATDTQYF. CDR3 coding DNA: TGTGCCAGCACCTATTCAACAGGGGCCACAGATACGCAGTATTTT.

V is TRBV11-3 and J is TRBJ2-2; possible D gene TRBD1, 5 bases. V lost 5 bases and J lost 4, with 11 bases in between. Germline CDR1 and CDR2: SGHNT and YENEEA. The CDR3 spans 14 residues. CDR3 nucleotide sequence: TGTGCCAGCAGCCCCAGGGTTGGCACCGGGGAGCTGTTTTTT. Amino acid sequence: CASSPRVGTGELFF.

The sample holds a few counts of this clone. The CDR3 is CASSLDRGPTNYGYTF. The CDR3 nucleotides read TGTGCCAGCAGCTTGGACAGGGGGCCCACTAACTATGGCTACACCTTC. The rearrangement links TRBV5-6 to TRBJ1-2; 9 nucleotides match TRBD1. J was trimmed by 0 bases and V by 0 bases; bases with no gene match: 3. Germline V gene sequence: CDR1 SGHDT, CDR2 YYEEEE. The CDR3 totals 16 residues.

V gene TRBV5-1 combines with J gene TRBJ2-1; 9 bases line up with TRBD1. CDR3 length equals 15 residues. CDR1 SGHRS and CDR2 YFSETQ come from the germline V gene. J lost 7 bases, V lost 0 bases, and 5 bases had no gene match. CDR3 protein: CASSLGGTGSNEQFF. The CDR3 region has the DNA TGCGCCAGCAGCTTGGGAGGGACAGGGAGTAATGAGCAGTTCTTC.

The rearrangement joins TRBV11-2 to TRBJ2-1, with D possibly matching TRBD2 (6 bases). CDR1 and CDR2 (germline): SGHAT, FQNNGV. Trimming cost V 3 bases and J 3 bases, with 12 bases left between them. This CDR3 has 15 amino acids. The CDR3 DNA reads TGTGCCAGCAGCTTGTGGGGGGTTGTCTACAATGAGCAGTTCTTC. This gives the protein CASSLWGVVYNEQFF.

The V gene is TRBV5-6, the J gene TRBJ2-2; D perhaps matches TRBD1 (5 bases). This CDR3 is 12 amino acids long. Germline V gene data show CDR1 as SGHDT and CDR2 as YYEEEE. Deletions cut 4 bases from V and 6 bases from J, with 7 bases between. CDR3: CASSPGSGELFF. The DNA for the CDR3 is TGTGCCAGCAGCCCAGGGTCCGGGGAGCTGTTTTTT.

The V gene is TRBV5-1, the J gene TRBJ1-2; D unresolved. Trimming pared 0 bases from V and 0 bases from J, leaving 9 bases between. The CDR3 totals 15 residues. The germline gives CDR1 SGHRS, CDR2 YFSETQ. The CDR3: CASSLVAGSNYGYTF. The CDR3 DNA follows: TGCGCCAGCAGCTTGGTGGCAGGTTCTAACTATGGCTACACCTTC.

The chain employs TRBV15 and TRBJ2-1; TRBD2 aligns across 16 bases. The germline gives CDR1 LNHNV, CDR2 YYDKDF (reference sequence). The V and J ends lost 0 bases and 6 bases, in that order; junction bases with no gene match: 8. This CDR3 spans 19 amino acids. The CDR3 sequence is CATSRDRGTSGRDFNEQFF. The CDR3 DNA is TGTGCCACCAGCAGAGATCGGGGGACTAGCGGGAGGGACTTCAATGAGCAGTTCTTC.

This chain connects TRBV7-2 to TRBJ1-4, with D tentatively TRBD1 (5 bases). Germline V lookup: CDR1 SGHTA, CDR2 FQGNSA. The CDR3 loop spans 14 amino acids. V shed 5 bases and J shed 11 bases, with 18 bases lying between them. CDR3 protein: CASSQDADTWKLFF. The DNA of the CDR3 is TGTGCCAGCAGCCAGGACGCGGACACCTGGAAACTGTTTTTT.

Only one count was recorded for this clone. The chain is built from TRBV7-8 and TRBJ2-7, with TRBD1 matching 9 bases. Germline values: CDR1 SGHVS, CDR2 FQNEAQ. The CDR3 contains 14 residues. V trimming: 2 bases; J trimming: 2 bases; junction bases outside the gene matches: 1. The CDR3 loop reads CASSLRDRAYEQYF. As DNA, the CDR3 is TGTGCCAGCAGCTTAAGGGACAGGGCCTACGAGCAGTACTTC.

This clone appeared a few times. The chain uses TRBV6-5 and TRBJ1-2; 7 bases are shared with TRBD1. The V gene's germline CDR1 is MNHEY and CDR2 SVGAGI. V gave up 6 bases and J gave up 2 bases; unmatched junction bases: 3. This CDR3 spans 13 amino acids. The CDR3 loop is CASSGGQNYGYTF. Here the CDR3 DNA reads TGTGCCAGCAGCGGGGGACAGAACTATGGCTACACCTTC.

The chain employs TRBV7-9 and TRBJ1-1, with TRBD1 identical over 11 bases. V was clipped by 5 bases and J by 14 bases; unmatched bases: 16. Looked up from germline, CDR1 is SEHNR and CDR2 is FQNEAQ (reference sequence). CDR3 length: 15 amino acids. The CDR3 nucleotides are TGTGCCAGCAGCCGCGCCGAGGGACAGGGGGAGTTGGAGTTCTTT. Translating gives CASSRAEGQGELEFF.

The chain combines TRBV5-1 with TRBJ1-1; 7 nucleotides line up with TRBD1. After removal of 4 bases from V and 1 base from J, the junction contained 7 bases not matched to a gene. This CDR3 region has 15 residues. Germline assignment: CDR1 SGHRS and CDR2 YFSETQ. The CDR3 nucleotides are TGCGCCAGCAGCCCCCGGGACAGTCGGAACACTGAAGCTTTCTTT. Translation: CASSPRDSRNTEAFF.

CDR3 loop: CASSPGLAGVHEQFF. In DNA form, the CDR3 reads TGTGCCAGCAGCCCCGGACTAGCGGGAGTACATGAGCAGTTCTTC. This chain uses TRBV5-6 with TRBJ2-1, with 13 bases matching TRBD2. The CDR3 extends over 15 amino acids. J gave up 8 bases and V 4 bases, and 6 bases lay outside the gene matches. Germline-derived CDR1 and CDR2 are SGHDT and YYEEEE.

The chain employs TRBV7-3 and TRBJ2-5; 9 nucleotides agree with TRBD1. The CDR3 length is 15 residues. J was trimmed by 5 bases and V by 1 base; bases with no gene match: 5. Per germline, CDR1 SGHTA and CDR2 FQGTGA. The DNA of the CDR3 is TGTGCCAGCAGCTTAAGGGACAGGGTTATCGAGACCCAGTACTTC. Its translation: CASSLRDRVIETQYF.

The V call is TRBV30, the J call TRBJ1-2, with 7 bases identical to TRBD1. The trim removed 5 bases at V and 4 bases at J, leaving 10 bases unmatched. The CDR3 sequence is 14 residues long. Germline V gives CDR1 GTSNPN, CDR2 SVGIG (reference sequence). CDR3 DNA sequence: TGTGCCTGGGCCATGGACAGGAACTCCTATGGCTACACCTTC. Amino acid sequence: CAWAMDRNSYGYTF.

A single count supports this clone. The chain links TRBV30 to TRBJ2-7; 12 bases are shared with TRBD2. The trim removed 2 bases at V and 1 base at J, leaving 9 bases unmatched. Germline V gives CDR1 GTSNPN, CDR2 SVGIG (reference sequence). The CDR3 is 17 residues long. CDR3 nucleotide sequence: TGTGCCTGGAGTAGGAAGACTAGCGGGAGAGGATCCTACGAGCAGTACTTC. Translated, it gives CAWSRKTSGRGSYEQYF.

This clone was recorded a few times. The V gene is TRBV9, the J gene TRBJ2-2, with D possibly TRBD2 on 6 matching bases. Germline V CDR1 and CDR2: SGDLS, YYNGEE. With 3 bases removed from V and 1 base from J, the gap between germline ends came to 13 bases. The CDR3 spans 16 residues. DNA for the CDR3: TGTGCCAGCAGCGCTCCGGGACTTAAGAACACCGGGGAGCTGTTTTTT. It specifies CASSAPGLKNTGELFF.

In its sample, this clone is medium-sized (0.01 to 0.1%). The chain has TRBV14 and TRBJ2-3, with 12 nucleotides matching TRBD2. CDR3 length: 15 residues. The V segment lost 6 bases and the J segment 4 bases; nucleotides outside the gene matches: 5. The germline gives CDR1 SGHDN, CDR2 FVKESK. The CDR3 nucleotides read TGTGCCAGCAGTCTCGGGACTAGCGGGTCAGATACGCAGTATTTT. Residues: CASSLGTSGSDTQYF.

J is TRBJ2-5 and V is TRBV2; the match to TRBD1 covers 7 bases. Germline CDR1 reads SNHLY; CDR2 reads FYNNEI. There are 16 residues in the CDR3. Trimming took 6 bases from V and 0 from J; bases not matched to a gene: 10. The CDR3 DNA is TGTGCCAGCAGGGCCCCGGGACAGAAGTACCAAGAGACCCAGTACTTC. As protein: CASRAPGQKYQETQYF. The full variable domain, with the rest looked up from reference TRBV2 and TRBJ2-5, is EPEVTQTPSHQVTQMGQEVILRCVPISNHLYFYWYRQILGQKVEFLVSFYNNEISEKSEIFDDQFSVERPDGSNFTLKIRSTKLEDSAMYFCASRAPGQKYQETQYFGPGTRLLVL.

The chain combines TRBV7-9 with TRBJ2-5; possible D gene TRBD1, 6 bases. CDR1 SEHNR and CDR2 FQNEAQ come from the germline V gene (reference sequence). This CDR3 region has 14 residues. Trimming removed 4 bases from V and 0 bases from J, with 9 bases in between. The CDR3 DNA reads as TGTGCCAGCAGCTGGACAGATAACCAAGAGACCCAGTACTTC. Residues: CASSWTDNQETQYF.

The chain uses TRBV5-6 and TRBJ2-3, with D possibly matching TRBD2 (5 bases). V lost 2 bases to trimming and J lost 2 bases, with 18 bases between them. The length of the CDR3 is 17 residues. The germline gives CDR1 SGHDT, CDR2 YYEEEE. The CDR3 sequence: CASSFPLLGATTDTQYF. The CDR3, as DNA: TGTGCCAGCAGCTTCCCACTCTTGGGAGCGACCACAGATACGCAGTATTTT.

This chain joins TRBV7-9 and TRBJ2-3, with TRBD2 as a possible D gene (6 bases). CDR3 length: 17 amino acids. V lost 3 bases, J lost 0 bases, and 16 bases lay in between. The germline V gene encodes CDR1 SEHNR and CDR2 FQNEAQ (reference sequence). The chain's CDR3 is CASSFDSGVPSTDTQYF. CDR3 in DNA: TGTGCCAGCAGCTTTGATTCGGGGGTTCCTAGCACAGATACGCAGTATTTT.

The chain carries TRBV21-1 and TRBJ1-1; TRBD1 reflects the table's D call only, with no check against the DNA. TRBV21-1 is a recognized pseudogene. CDR3 length: 13 residues. The CDR3: CASSTDRGPEAFF. Here the CDR3 DNA reads TGTGCCAGCAGCACGGACAGGGGGCCTGAAGCTTTCTTT.

The chain uses TRBV27 and TRBJ1-4; maybe TRBD1 (5 bases). The CDR3 has 14 amino acids. Trimming removed 8 bases from V and 5 bases from J, with 15 bases in between. In germline, CDR1 is MNHEY, CDR2 SMNVEV (reference sequence). The DNA of the CDR3 is TGTGCCAGCGCCTGGAGGGGAGGGAATGAAAAACTGTTTTTT. Residues: CASAWRGGNEKLFF. Full variable domain (remainder filled in from reference TRBV27 and TRBJ1-4): EAQVTQNPRYLITVTGKKLTVTCSQNMNHEYMSWYRQDPGLGLRQIYYSMNVEVTDKGDVPEGYKVSRKEKRNFPLILESPSPNQTSLYFCASAWRGGNEKLFFGSGTQLSVL.

The rearrangement links TRBV19 to TRBJ2-3; tentative D call: TRBD2 (6 bases). Trimming took 5 bases from V and 3 from J, leaving 15 bases between them. This CDR3 region has 15 residues. Germline V CDR1 and CDR2: LNHDA, SQIVND (reference sequence). The CDR3 is CASSDPGLITDTQYF. DNA of the CDR3: TGTGCCAGTAGTGACCCGGGACTTATTACAGATACGCAGTATTTT.

This chain joins TRBV6-5 and TRBJ2-2, with D possibly TRBD2 on 6 matching bases. The V end lost 7 bases, the J end lost 6 bases, and 18 bases lay between the germline ends. The CDR3 is 15 residues long. Germline V gives CDR1 MNHEY, CDR2 SVGAGI. This chain's CDR3 is CASKPAVSGAGELFF. DNA for the CDR3: TGTGCCAGCAAGCCAGCGGTCTCGGGAGCCGGGGAGCTGTTTTTT.

This chain uses TRBV21-1 with TRBJ1-3. TRBV21-1 is labeled a pseudogene. This CDR3 region has 16 residues. The CDR3 spells CASSKAEVHSRNTIYF. The CDR3 region has the DNA TGTGCCAGCAGCAAAGCGGAGGTTCATTCGCGAAACACCATATATTTT.